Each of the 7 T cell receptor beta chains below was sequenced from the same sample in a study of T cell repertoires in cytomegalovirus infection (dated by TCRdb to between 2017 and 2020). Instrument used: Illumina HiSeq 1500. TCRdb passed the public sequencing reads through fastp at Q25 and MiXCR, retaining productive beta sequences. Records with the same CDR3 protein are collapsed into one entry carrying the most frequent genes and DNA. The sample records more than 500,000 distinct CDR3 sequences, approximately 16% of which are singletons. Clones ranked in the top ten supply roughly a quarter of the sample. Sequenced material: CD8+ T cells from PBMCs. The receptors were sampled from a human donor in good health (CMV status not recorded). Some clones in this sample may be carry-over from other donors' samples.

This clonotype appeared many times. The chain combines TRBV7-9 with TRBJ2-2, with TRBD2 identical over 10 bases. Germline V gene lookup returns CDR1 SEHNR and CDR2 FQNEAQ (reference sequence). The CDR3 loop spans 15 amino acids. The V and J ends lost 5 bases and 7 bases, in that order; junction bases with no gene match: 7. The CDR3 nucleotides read TGTGCCAGCAGCCCCACTAGCGGGGCTAGCGGGGAGCTGTTTTTT. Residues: CASSPTSGASGELFF.

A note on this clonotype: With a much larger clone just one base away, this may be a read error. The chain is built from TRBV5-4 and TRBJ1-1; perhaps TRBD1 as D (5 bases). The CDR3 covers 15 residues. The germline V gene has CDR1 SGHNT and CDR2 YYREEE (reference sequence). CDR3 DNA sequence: TGTGCCAGCAGCTCGACAGTTTGGATGAACACTGAAGCTTTATTT. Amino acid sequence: CASSSTVWMNTEALF.

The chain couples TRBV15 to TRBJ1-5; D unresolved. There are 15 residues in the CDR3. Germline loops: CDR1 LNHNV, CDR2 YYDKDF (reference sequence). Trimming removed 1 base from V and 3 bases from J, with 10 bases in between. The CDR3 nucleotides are TGTGCCACCAGCAGAGGGCCCCCAGACAATCAGCCCCAGCATTTT. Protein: CATSRGPPDNQPQHF.

The DNA for the CDR3 is TGCGCCAGCAGCACCCGGACAGGGGCTGGCTACGAGCAGTACTTC. As protein: CASSTRTGAGYEQYF. The rearrangement links TRBV4-1 to TRBJ2-7; TRBD1 aligns across 9 bases. V was pared by 5 bases and J by 3 bases, with 8 bases of the junction left unmatched. This CDR3 is 15 amino acids long. The germline gives CDR1 MGHRA, CDR2 YSYEKL.

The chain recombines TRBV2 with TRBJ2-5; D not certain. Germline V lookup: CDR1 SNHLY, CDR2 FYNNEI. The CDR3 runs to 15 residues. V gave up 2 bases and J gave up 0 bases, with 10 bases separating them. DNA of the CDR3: TGTGCCAGCAGTGAAATGGGGAACAACCAAGAGACCCAGTACTTC. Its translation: CASSEMGNNQETQYF.

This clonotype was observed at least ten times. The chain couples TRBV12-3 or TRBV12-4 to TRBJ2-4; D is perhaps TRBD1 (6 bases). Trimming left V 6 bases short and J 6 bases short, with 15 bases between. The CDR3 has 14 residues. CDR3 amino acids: CASSQSGAGNIQYF. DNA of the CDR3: TGTGCCAGCAGCCAATCAGGGGCTGGAAACATTCAGTACTTC.

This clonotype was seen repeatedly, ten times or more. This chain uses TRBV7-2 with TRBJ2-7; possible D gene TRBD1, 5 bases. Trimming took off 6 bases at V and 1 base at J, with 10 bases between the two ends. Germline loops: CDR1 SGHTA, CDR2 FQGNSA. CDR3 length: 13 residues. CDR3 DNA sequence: TGTGCCAGCAGGGGGCGGTTATCCTACGAGCAGTACTTC. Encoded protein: CASRGRLSYEQYF.